Below, one TCR beta chain is given with its context. The data stem from a study of radiotherapy plus CTLA-4 blockade in lung cancer. Background on the study: Objective responses emerged in over 15% of patients, and roughly 28% attained disease control.

Each patient with chemo-refractory metastatic non-small-cell lung cancer was treated with focal radiation plus CTLA-4 blockade using ipilimumab. CDR1 and CDR2 from the germline V gene are SGHTA and FQGNSA. The CDR3 runs 15 residues. Trimming left V 0 bases short and J 0 bases short, with 8 bases between. The protocol was immunoSEQ multiplex PCR, while the TCRdb copy is restricted to in-frame clones and leaves out a portion. In the table there are approximately 97,000 clones, roughly four fifths of which are singletons. The sample here was peripheral blood, taken from a patient treated with radiotherapy plus ipilimumab. This sequence joins TRBV7-2 and TRBJ1-1, with D unclear. This receptor was taken from a human donor with non-small cell lung cancer who had stable disease on radiotherapy plus ipilimumab. The CDR3 protein is CASSLAPGMNTEAFF. CDR3 coding DNA: TGTGCCAGCAGCTTAGCACCGGGAATGAACACTGAAGCTTTCTTT.